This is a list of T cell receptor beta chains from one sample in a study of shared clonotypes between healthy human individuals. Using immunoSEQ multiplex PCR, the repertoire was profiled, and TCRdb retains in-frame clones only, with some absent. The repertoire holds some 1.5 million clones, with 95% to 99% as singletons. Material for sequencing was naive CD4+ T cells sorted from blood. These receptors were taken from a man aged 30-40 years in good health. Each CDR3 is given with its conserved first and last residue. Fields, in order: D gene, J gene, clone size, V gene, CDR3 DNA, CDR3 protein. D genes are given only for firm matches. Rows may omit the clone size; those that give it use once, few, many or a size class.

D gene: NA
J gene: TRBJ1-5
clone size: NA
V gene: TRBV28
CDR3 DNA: TGTGCCAGCAGTCCCGGAGATCAGCCCCAGCATTTT
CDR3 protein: CASSPGDQPQHF

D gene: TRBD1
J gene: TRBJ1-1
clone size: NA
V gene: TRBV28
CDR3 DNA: TGTGCCAGCAGTGCGTACAGGGGGCGCGGCACTGAAGCTTTCTTT
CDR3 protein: CASSAYRGRGTEAFF

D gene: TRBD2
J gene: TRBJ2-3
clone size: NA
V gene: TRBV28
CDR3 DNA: TGTGCCAGCCTTCCTCCAGGGCTAGCGGCTAGCACAGATACGCAGTATTTT
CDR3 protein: CASLPPGLAASTDTQYF

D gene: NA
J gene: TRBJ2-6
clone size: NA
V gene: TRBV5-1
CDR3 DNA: TGCGCCAGCAGCCCCAGGACGGCCTCTGGGGCCAACGTCCTGACTTTC
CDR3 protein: CASSPRTASGANVLTF

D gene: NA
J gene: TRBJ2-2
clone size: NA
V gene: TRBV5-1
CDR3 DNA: TGCGCCAGCACCCCGGACACCTCCACCGGGGAGCTGTTTTTT
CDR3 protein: CASTPDTSTGELFF

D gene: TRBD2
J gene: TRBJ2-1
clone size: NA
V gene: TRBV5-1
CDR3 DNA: TGCGCCAGCAGCCGTGAGCCTGTTAGCGGGAGTAATCTTGGTGAGCAGTTCTTC
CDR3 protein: CASSREPVSGSNLGEQFF

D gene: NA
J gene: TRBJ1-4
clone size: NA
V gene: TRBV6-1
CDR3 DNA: TGTGCCAGCAGTGCCGGGAAGGGGGAAAAACTGTTTTTT
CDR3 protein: CASSAGKGEKLFF

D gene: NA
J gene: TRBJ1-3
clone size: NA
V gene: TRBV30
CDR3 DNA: TGTGCCTGGAGTCCGGGATCTGGAAACACCATATATTTT
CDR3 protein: CAWSPGSGNTIYF

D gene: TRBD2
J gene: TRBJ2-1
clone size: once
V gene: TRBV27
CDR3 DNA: TGTGCCAGCAGTTACTTAGCGGGAGTCTCCTACAATGAGCAGTTCTTC
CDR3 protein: CASSYLAGVSYNEQFF

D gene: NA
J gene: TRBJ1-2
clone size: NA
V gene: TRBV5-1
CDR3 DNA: TGCGCCAGCAGCGGTTTGAGCCTCTATGGCTACACCTTC
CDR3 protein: CASSGLSLYGYTF

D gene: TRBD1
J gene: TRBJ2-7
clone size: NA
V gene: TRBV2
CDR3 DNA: TGTGCCATAGAGAAGCGAAGGGGACAGGGATCCTACGAGCAGTACTTC
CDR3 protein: CAIEKRRGQGSYEQYF

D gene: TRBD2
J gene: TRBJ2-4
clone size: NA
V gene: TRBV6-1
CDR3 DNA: TGTGCCAGCAGTGAGGGACTAGGACCCCGTCTGTCGATTCAGTACTTC
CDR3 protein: CASSEGLGPRLSIQYF

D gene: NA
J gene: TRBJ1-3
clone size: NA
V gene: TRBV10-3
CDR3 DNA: TGTGCCATCAGCCTAGGCGAGTTCAGGAACACCATATATTTT
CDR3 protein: CAISLGEFRNTIYF

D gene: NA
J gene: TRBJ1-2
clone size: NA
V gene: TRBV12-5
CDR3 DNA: TGTGCTAGTGGTTTGAGTGGCTATGGCTACACCTTC
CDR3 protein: CASGLSGYGYTF

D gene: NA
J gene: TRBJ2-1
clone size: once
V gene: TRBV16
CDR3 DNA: TGTGCCAGCAGCCAACTGGTCGTCGGTGAGCAGTTCTTC
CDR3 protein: CASSQLVVGEQFF

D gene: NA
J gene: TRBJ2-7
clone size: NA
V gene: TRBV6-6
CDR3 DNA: TGTGCCAGCAGTTACCGTAGCGGCACCTACGAGCAGTACTTC
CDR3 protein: CASSYRSGTYEQYF

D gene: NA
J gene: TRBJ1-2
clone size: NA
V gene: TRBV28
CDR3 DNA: TGTGCCAGCAGTTTCGCGGGCAGAAGTGGAAACTATGGCTACACCTTC
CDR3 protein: CASSFAGRSGNYGYTF

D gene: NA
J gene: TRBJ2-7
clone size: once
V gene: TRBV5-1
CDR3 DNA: TGCGCCAGCAGCTTGGCCGTCAGCCTGCTCTCCTACGAGCAGTACTTC
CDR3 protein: CASSLAVSLLSYEQYF

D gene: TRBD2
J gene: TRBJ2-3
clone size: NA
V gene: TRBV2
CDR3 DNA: TGTGCCAGCAGTGGGGAGGGGAGCACAGATACGCAGTATTTT
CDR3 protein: CASSGEGSTDTQYF

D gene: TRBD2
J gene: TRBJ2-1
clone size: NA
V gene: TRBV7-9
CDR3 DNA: TGTGCCAGCAGTTTAACGTTAGCGGGAGGTTTTAATGAGCAGTTCTTC
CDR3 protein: CASSLTLAGGFNEQFF

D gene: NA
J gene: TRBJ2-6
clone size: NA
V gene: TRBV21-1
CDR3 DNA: TGTGCCAGCAGCCCTTCGACAGTAACCTCTGGGGCCAACGTCCTGACTTTC
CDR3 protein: CASSPSTVTSGANVLTF

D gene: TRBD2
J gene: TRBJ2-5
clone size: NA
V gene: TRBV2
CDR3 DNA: TGTGCCAGCAGCGAAAGCGGGAGTCGTCAAGAGACCCAGTACTTC
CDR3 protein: CASSESGSRQETQYF